This record covers a single T cell receptor beta chain. Its specificity is not known. Generation of TCR beta libraries employed quantitative 5'-RACE incorporating molecular barcodes. MiXCR, applied by TCRdb to the 5' RACE reads, yields one record per CDR3 protein. The sample gives 200,000 to 250,000 distinct CDR3 sequences, over 9.5% of which show up once; approximately 2.5% is in the top ten. This specimen comes from a study of CD8 T cells in ankylosing spondylitis. Broader study findings: Existing reports had already noted some motif variants in reactive arthritis synovial fluid and blood. Disease-associated clones were CD8+ and fairly uncommon in peripheral blood.

The CDR3 runs 15 residues. Per germline, CDR1 SGHAT and CDR2 FQNNGV. V trimming: 0 bases; J trimming: 4 bases; junction bases outside the gene matches: 4. The receptor comes from a male donor with ankylosing spondylitis or in good health (not recorded which). The chain links TRBV11-2 to TRBJ2-7, with 9 bases matching TRBD1. What was sequenced was blood, either unsorted or a sorted T cell fraction (not recorded which). The CDR3 loop is CASSLDSGQGYEQYF. The CDR3 DNA sequence: TGTGCCAGCAGCTTAGATTCAGGACAGGGGTACGAGCAGTACTTC.